Below are 26 T cell receptor beta chains sequenced from a single sample in a study of T cell changes during pregnancy in multiple sclerosis. Using immunoSEQ multiplex PCR, the repertoire was profiled, and TCRdb retains in-frame clones only, with some absent. The data contain about 75,000 clones, roughly 90% of them seen just once; the ten biggest clones take up 0.7% to 0.9%. The material was peripheral blood, obtained in the first trimester of pregnancy. These receptors all stem from a female donor in good health, enrolled as a control in a pregnancy study.

The V gene is TRBV4-3, the J gene TRBJ2-5, with a possible D match to TRBD2 (6 bases). The tail of the sequence fits TRBJ2-7 better, so the J call may be wrong. The length of the CDR3 is 14 residues. CDR1 LGHNA and CDR2 YSLEER come from the germline V gene. For the CDR3, the DNA is TGCGCCAGCAGCCAAGATGGAGGAGGGTACGAGCAGTACTTC. Amino acid sequence: CASSQDGGGYEQYF.

The rearrangement uses TRBV28 and TRBJ2-1, with 11 bases fitting TRBD2. V shed 6 bases, J shed 8 bases, and the junction held 9 bases outside the gene matches. This CDR3 region has 15 residues. The V gene's germline CDR1 is MDHEN and CDR2 SYDVKM. The CDR3 DNA follows: TGTGCCAGCAGGGGCCATACTAGCGGGAGCTATGAGCAGTTCTTC. This gives the protein CASRGHTSGSYEQFF.

This chain links TRBV13 with TRBJ1-4; perhaps TRBD1 as D (6 bases). Germline CDR1 and CDR2: PRHDT and FYEKMQ (reference sequence). The CDR3 is 14 amino acids. Trimming cost V 2 bases and J 7 bases, with 11 bases left between them. CDR3 sequence reads: CASSLLRGGEKLFF. CDR3 nucleotide sequence: TGTGCCAGCAGCTTATTAAGGGGGGGTGAAAAACTGTTTTTT.

J is TRBJ2-7 and V is TRBV7-9; weak D call: TRBD1 (5 bases). CDR3 length: 11 residues. V lost 4 bases to trimming and J lost 7 bases, with 8 bases between them. Germline lookup yields CDR1 SEHNR and CDR2 FQNEAQ (reference sequence). CDR3 sequence: CASSWGQEQYF. The CDR3 bases are TGTGCCAGCAGCTGGGGCCAGGAGCAGTACTTC.

The rearrangement links TRBV6-1 to TRBJ1-5; 9 bases align to TRBD1. The CDR3 loop spans 14 amino acids. CDR1 is MNHNS, CDR2 SASEGT, per germline. V lost 6 bases to trimming and J lost 3 bases; unmatched junction nucleotides: 3. DNA for the CDR3: TGTGCCAGCAGACGGGACAGGGTCAATCAGCCCCAGCATTTT. It translates to CASRRDRVNQPQHF.

The sample holds one count of this clone. The chain links TRBV7-9 to TRBJ1-3; D remains ambiguous. The CDR3 consists of 13 residues. Trimming pared 8 bases from V and 0 bases from J, leaving 8 bases between. Germline-derived CDR1 and CDR2 are SEHNR and FQNEAQ (reference sequence). The CDR3 nucleotides are TGTGCCAGCGCCAGTGTCTCTGGAAACACCATATATTTT. This codes for CASASVSGNTIYF.

The chain recombines TRBV27 with TRBJ1-5, with unresolved D. CDR1 and CDR2 from the germline V gene are MNHEY and SMNVEV (reference sequence). The V end was cut by 8 bases, the J end by 7 bases, with 12 bases between. The CDR3 is 12 amino acids. CDR3 loop: CASSEGDQPQHF. The CDR3 coding sequence is TGTGCCAGCTCAGAGGGAGACCAGCCCCAGCATTTT.

The V and J genes are TRBV4-1 and TRBJ1-5, with D maybe TRBD1 (6 bases). Germline values: CDR1 MGHRA, CDR2 YSYEKL. This CDR3 region has 16 residues. The V gene lost 2 bases and the J gene lost 7 bases, with 18 bases spanning the gap. CDR3 coding DNA: TGCGCCAGCAGCCAAAATCCGGGACAAAGCCACCAGCCCCAGCATTTT. The encoded protein is CASSQNPGQSHQPQHF.

The gene calls are TRBV18 and TRBJ1-4; the match to TRBD1 covers 8 bases. The CDR3 has 15 residues. The V segment lost 3 bases and the J segment 8 bases; nucleotides outside the gene matches: 8. Germline-derived CDR1 and CDR2 are KGHSH and LQKENI. The chain's CDR3 is CASSPGTGRGEKLFF. CDR3 sequence (DNA): TGTGCCAGCTCACCCGGGACAGGACGAGGGGAAAAACTGTTTTTT.

The chain is built from TRBV10-3 and TRBJ1-1; D uncertain. CDR3 length equals 11 residues. Germline CDR1 and CDR2: ENHRY and SYGVKD. Between the trimmed V and J ends, which lost 0 bases and 8 bases, there was a span of 4 bases. The CDR3, as DNA: TGTGCCATCAGTGAGTCCAGGGAAGCTTTCTTT. Its protein product is CAISESREAFF.

This sequence joins TRBV28 and TRBJ1-4; 10 bases match TRBD1. Germline V gene data show CDR1 as MDHEN and CDR2 as SYDVKM. V trimming: 5 bases; J trimming: 7 bases; junction bases outside the gene matches: 1. This CDR3 region has 13 residues. The CDR3 loop reads CASSGTGAEKLFF. CDR3 DNA: TGTGCCAGCAGTGGGACAGGGGCTGAAAAACTGTTTTTT.

The CDR3 DNA sequence: TGTGCCAGCAGTTTGGCGGACAGGGCAGGAGCTAACTATGGCTACACCTTC. Protein sequence: CASSLADRAGANYGYTF. This chain connects TRBV28 to TRBJ1-2, with 8 bases identical to TRBD1. Germline V gives CDR1 MDHEN, CDR2 SYDVKM. The CDR3 has 17 residues. Germline trimming cut 3 bases from V and 0 bases from J; bases unmatched to any gene: 9.

This clone has just one count. CDR3 nucleotides: TGCGCCAGCAGCCCCCAGGGGGACCTTTACAATGAGCAGTTCTTC. Translating it yields CASSPQGDLYNEQFF. The V gene is TRBV5-1, the J gene TRBJ2-1, with 7 bases that match TRBD1. Unmatched junction bases numbered 8, after V lost 4 bases and J lost 4 bases. The germline V gene encodes CDR1 SGHRS and CDR2 YFSETQ. The CDR3 loop spans 15 amino acids. Full variable domain (outside the CDR3, taken from reference TRBV5-1 and TRBJ2-1): KAGVTQTPRYLIKTRGQQVTLSCSPISGHRSVSWYQQTPGQGLQFLFEYFSETQRNKGNFPGRFSGRQFSNSRSEMNVSTLELGDSALYLCASSPQGDLYNEQFFGPGTRLTVL.

The chain has TRBV4-1 and TRBJ2-1; D might be TRBD1 (6 bases). This CDR3 spans 13 amino acids. Germline V lookup: CDR1 MGHRA, CDR2 YSYEKL. V lost 3 bases and J 7 bases, leaving 10 bases between the germline ends. CDR3 protein: CASSQGAWNEQFF. CDR3 coding DNA: TGCGCCAGCAGCCAGGGGGCATGGAATGAGCAGTTCTTC.

This clone came up once. The J gene is TRBJ2-7, the V gene TRBV5-1; 12 bases align to TRBD1. The V segment lost 0 bases and the J segment 5 bases; nucleotides outside the gene matches: 6. CDR3 length: 16 amino acids. The V gene's germline CDR1 is SGHRS and CDR2 YFSETQ. The CDR3, as DNA: TGCGCCAGCAGCTTGGGGGGTGGGACAGGGGGCGACGAGCAGTACTTC. The encoded protein is CASSLGGGTGGDEQYF.

The gene calls are TRBV6-5 and TRBJ2-1; a weak D match, TRBD2 (5 bases). Germline V gene sequence: CDR1 MNHEY, CDR2 SVGAGI. This CDR3 has 15 residues. The germline V and J ends were trimmed by 6 bases and 7 bases, with 19 bases remaining between them. The CDR3 DNA sequence: TGTGCCAGCAGGTCCCTCGCCCGGGGAGTAAATGAGCAGTTCTTC. It yields the protein CASRSLARGVNEQFF.

This clone has only one observation. The rearrangement joins TRBV2 to TRBJ1-1; D remains unclear. The CDR3 runs to 15 residues. V dropped 6 bases and J dropped 0 bases, with 14 bases sitting between them. Germline V CDR1 and CDR2: SNHLY, FYNNEI. CDR3 in amino acids: CASRENDIMNTEAFF. The CDR3 coding sequence is TGTGCCAGCAGAGAGAACGATATCATGAACACTGAAGCTTTCTTT. The whole variable domain, filled in from reference TRBV2 and TRBJ1-1, reads EPEVTQTPSHQVTQMGQEVILRCVPISNHLYFYWYRQILGQKVEFLVSFYNNEISEKSEIFDDQFSVERPDGSNFTLKIRSTKLEDSAMYFCASRENDIMNTEAFFGQGTRLTVV.

This chain joins TRBV6-5 and TRBJ2-7; D is possibly TRBD2 (7 bases). The CDR3 has 15 amino acids. The germline V gene encodes CDR1 MNHEY and CDR2 SVGAGI. Trimming took 2 bases from V and 2 from J, leaving 13 bases between them. The CDR3 bases are TGTGCCAGCAGTTACGAGGGAGGGGACACCTACGAGCAGTACTTC. Translation: CASSYEGGDTYEQYF.

The V and J genes are TRBV7-2 and TRBJ2-1, with a possible D match to TRBD2 (6 bases). The CDR3 length is 15 residues. Germline V lookup: CDR1 SGHTA, CDR2 FQGNSA. V was shortened by 5 bases and J by 1 base, with 12 bases between the two germline ends. The CDR3 DNA follows: TGTGCCAGCAGCCCCAGCGGGCCTTCCTACAATGAGCAGTTCTTC. It codes for CASSPSGPSYNEQFF.

In its sample, this clone was seen once. This chain connects TRBV6-6 to TRBJ1-5, with TRBD1 matching over 8 bases. Looked up from germline, CDR1 is MNHNY and CDR2 is SVGAGI (reference sequence). V shed 5 bases and J 1 base; nucleotides not matched to a gene: 4. This CDR3 has 15 amino acids. The CDR3 loop reads CASSQQGVSNQPQHF. The CDR3 coding sequence is TGTGCCAGCAGTCAACAGGGGGTGAGCAATCAGCCCCAGCATTTT.

V is TRBV18 and J is TRBJ2-7; 11 bases match TRBD1. Germline-derived CDR1 and CDR2 are KGHSH and LQKENI. V lost 5 bases and J lost 2; bases outside the gene matches: 5. The CDR3 loop spans 15 amino acids. In DNA, the CDR3 is TGTGCCAGCTCATTACCGGGACAGGGGGCCTACGAGCAGTACTTC. This codes for CASSLPGQGAYEQYF.

The rearrangement joins TRBV6-5 to TRBJ2-1; 8 nucleotides agree with TRBD1. With 6 bases clipped from V and 0 bases from J, the junction kept 4 bases outside the gene matches. CDR1 and CDR2 (germline): MNHEY, SVGAGI. The CDR3 spans 15 residues. The CDR3 here is CASSRDRGSYNEQFF. The CDR3 coding sequence is TGTGCCAGCAGCCGAGACAGGGGCTCCTACAATGAGCAGTTCTTC.

The chain joins TRBV25-1 to TRBJ2-3; 8 nucleotides agree with TRBD1. Per germline, CDR1 MGHDK and CDR2 SYGVNS. Trimming took 8 bases from V and 2 from J; bases not matched to a gene: 3. The length of the CDR3 is 13 residues. CDR3 protein: CASRTGNTDTQYF. The CDR3 DNA is TGTGCCAGCCGGACAGGGAACACAGATACGCAGTATTTT.

This clone has a single count. This sequence joins TRBV30 and TRBJ1-2; 7 nucleotides line up with TRBD1. CDR1 and CDR2 (germline): GTSNPN, SVGIG (reference sequence). With 0 bases clipped from V and 7 bases from J, the junction kept 8 bases outside the gene matches. This CDR3 is built from 14 residues. The DNA of the CDR3 is TGTGCCTGGAGTGTATTAGAGGGGGCTTGTGGCTACACCTTC. This codes for CAWSVLEGACGYTF.

The CDR3 region is CASRRTGQNTGELFF. Here the CDR3 DNA reads TGTGCCAGCAGGAGGACAGGTCAGAACACCGGGGAGCTGTTTTTT. The chain couples TRBV7-9 to TRBJ2-2; TRBD1 agrees at 7 bases. Germline assignment: CDR1 SEHNR and CDR2 FQNEAQ (reference sequence). This CDR3 has 15 amino acids. V gave up 6 bases and J gave up 1 base; unmatched junction bases: 5.

In its sample, this clone was seen a few times. CDR3 nucleotide sequence: TGTGCCTCTAAGTCGGCAGGGGGCAGGACTGAAGCTTTCTTT. This translates into CASKSAGGRTEAFF. The chain joins TRBV19 to TRBJ1-1; 8 positions match TRBD1. Germline assignment: CDR1 LNHDA and CDR2 SQIVND (reference sequence). V lost 11 bases, J lost 5 bases, and 13 bases stayed unmatched. There are 14 residues in the CDR3. The complete variable domain, with remaining parts taken from reference TRBV19 and TRBJ1-1, reads DGGITQSPKYLFRKEGQNVTLSCEQNLNHDAMYWYRQDPGQGLRLIYYSQIVNDFQKGDIAEGYSVSREKKESFPLTVTSAQKNPTAFYLCASKSAGGRTEAFFGQGTRLTVV.